The 19 T cell receptor beta chains reported below all come from one sample, sequenced in a study of siplizumab effects on memory and regulatory T cells (dated by TCRdb to between 2018 and 2021). The receptor library was made with the immunoSEQ multiplex PCR assay. The table comes from immuneACCESS by way of TCRdb, which keeps in-frame sequences with V and J called. Part of the clones is missing from these tables; in studies checked, under half for an unresolved V gene and the rest for unknown reasons. The sample has more than 85,000 clones on record, around 90% of them singletons. The leading ten clones occupy around 0.75% of the sample. Sequencing input: Tregs sorted from blood. The receptors come from a human donor in good health.

This rearrangement joins TRBV6-5 to TRBJ1-6; D may be TRBD1 (5 bases). Trimming removed 5 bases at V and 10 bases at J, with 15 bases between. The CDR3 has 14 residues. The germline V gene encodes CDR1 MNHEY and CDR2 SVGAGI. The CDR3: CASSEQGGGSPLHF. CDR3 nucleotides: TGTGCCAGCAGTGAGCAGGGCGGCGGGTCACCCCTCCACTTT.

The genes are TRBV19 and TRBJ1-1; no firm D call. The length of the CDR3 is 11 residues. Germline lookup yields CDR1 LNHDA and CDR2 SQIVND (reference sequence). V was cut by 9 bases and J by 5 bases, with 10 bases left in between. This CDR3 is CASRARTEAFF. The CDR3 region has the DNA TGTGCCAGCCGGGCTCGGACTGAAGCTTTCTTT.

The rearrangement uses TRBV21-1 and TRBJ1-2; the D call in the table, TRBD1, was not verified against the DNA. TRBV21-1 is a listed pseudogene. The CDR3 runs to 16 residues. This CDR3 is CASSKTSGDRGNGYTF. The CDR3, as DNA: TGTGCCAGCAGCAAAACGTCTGGCGACAGGGGTAACGGCTACACCTTC.

The CDR3 DNA follows: TGTGCCAGCAGCTTGGACTTTTCGGGCACAGATACGCAGTATTTT. As protein: CASSLDFSGTDTQYF. The genes are TRBV5-6 and TRBJ2-3; D is unresolved. V was pared by 0 bases and J by 1 base, with 9 bases between. Looked up from germline, CDR1 is SGHDT and CDR2 is YYEEEE. The CDR3 length is 15 residues.

CDR3 DNA: TGTGCCAGCAGCGCCCAAGGTAATCAGCCCCAGCATTTT. Amino acid sequence: CASSAQGNQPQHF. The V call is TRBV11-1, the J call TRBJ1-5; D unclear. CDR1 is SGHAT, CDR2 FQDESV, per germline (reference sequence). The length of the CDR3 is 13 residues. The V end was cut by 5 bases, the J end by 4 bases, with 9 bases between.

V usage is TRBV15 and J usage is TRBJ2-3; 7 bases map to TRBD2. The ends lost 1 base at V and 2 bases at J; junction bases unmatched: 12. Germline V gives CDR1 LNHNV, CDR2 YYDKDF (reference sequence). This CDR3 comprises 18 residues. The CDR3 loop reads CATSRGRGLAEFTDTQYF. DNA for the CDR3: TGTGCCACCAGCAGAGGGAGAGGGCTAGCGGAGTTCACAGATACGCAGTATTTT.

This clone appeared many times. This chain connects TRBV2 to TRBJ2-7, with D perhaps matching TRBD1 (6 bases). CDR1 is SNHLY, CDR2 FYNNEI, per germline. V was pared by 7 bases and J by 2 bases, with 18 bases between. The CDR3 is made up of 15 amino acids. Here the CDR3 reads CASNKQGTHTYEQYF. The CDR3 DNA sequence: TGTGCCAGCAACAAACAGGGTACCCACACCTACGAGCAGTACTTC.

V usage is TRBV9 and J usage is TRBJ2-2; D is undetermined. CDR3 length: 15 residues. Germline CDR1 reads SGDLS; CDR2 reads YYNGEE. Trimming left V 4 bases short and J 0 bases short, with 10 bases between. The CDR3, as DNA: TGTGCCAGCAGCCCCCGAATGGCGAACACCGGGGAGCTGTTTTTT. It is translated as CASSPRMANTGELFF.

The J gene is TRBJ1-5, the V gene TRBV19; maybe TRBD1 (6 bases). CDR3 size: 15 residues. The germline gives CDR1 LNHDA, CDR2 SQIVND (reference sequence). Trimming cost V 3 bases and J 7 bases, with 16 bases left between them. Here the CDR3 reads CASSITYTGWQPQHF. The CDR3 DNA sequence: TGTGCCAGTAGTATTACCTATACAGGGTGGCAGCCCCAGCATTTT.

This clone was seen only once. This sequence joins TRBV7-2 and TRBJ2-2, with D possibly matching TRBD2 (6 bases). In germline, CDR1 is SGHTA, CDR2 FQGNSA. Trimming removed 1 base from V and 1 base from J, with 10 bases in between. CDR3 size: 16 residues. The CDR3 DNA is TGTGCCAGCAGCTTAGTGGCCGGGAGGAACACCGGGGAGCTGTTTTTT. Residues: CASSLVAGRNTGELFF. Full variable domain (missing parts from reference TRBV7-2 and TRBJ2-2): GAGVSQSPSNKVTEKGKDVELRCDPISGHTALYWYRQSLGQGLEFLIYFQGNSAPDKSGLPSDRFSAERTGGSVSTLTIQRTQQEDSAVYLCASSLVAGRNTGELFFGEGSRLTVL.

This chain links TRBV6-1 with TRBJ2-1; TRBD1 agrees at 8 bases. There are 15 residues in the CDR3. Germline-derived CDR1 and CDR2 are MNHNS and SASEGT. V shed 6 bases and J 3 bases; nucleotides not matched to a gene: 7. This CDR3 reads CASSPTGEYYNEQFF. The CDR3 nucleotides read TGTGCCAGCAGCCCGACAGGGGAATACTACAATGAGCAGTTCTTC.

The chain uses TRBV20-1 and TRBJ1-2; D is undetermined. CDR3 length: 11 amino acids. V was pared by 4 bases and J by 10 bases, with 13 bases between. Germline lookup yields CDR1 DFQATT and CDR2 SNEGSKA (reference sequence). The chain's CDR3 is CSAIFGRNYTF. CDR3 nucleotides: TGCAGTGCTATCTTTGGAAGAAACTACACCTTC.

The V call is TRBV4-1, the J call TRBJ2-7, with TRBD1 matching 8 bases. This CDR3 has 15 amino acids. Germline assignment: CDR1 MGHRA and CDR2 YSYEKL. Trimming at V came to 2 bases and at J to 2 bases, leaving 5 bases not matched to a gene. The CDR3 region is CASSQRTGTPYEQYF. The CDR3 DNA sequence: TGCGCCAGCAGCCAACGGACAGGGACCCCCTACGAGCAGTACTTC.

The genes are TRBV27 and TRBJ1-1; 9 bases agree with TRBD1. Germline CDR1 is MNHEY and CDR2 is SMNVEV (reference sequence). The CDR3 is 16 amino acids. Losses at the gene ends were 9 bases for V and 4 bases for J; bases not matched to a gene: 15. The chain's CDR3 is CASGRGDRVVFTEAFF. CDR3 sequence (DNA): TGTGCCAGTGGCCGGGGGGACAGGGTTGTATTCACTGAAGCTTTCTTT.

The rearrangement uses TRBV18 and TRBJ1-2; D is possibly TRBD1 (5 bases). Germline values: CDR1 KGHSH, CDR2 LQKENI. The CDR3 length is 13 residues. Trimming took off 3 bases at V and 3 bases at J, with 8 bases between the two ends. The CDR3 spells CASSPETDYGYTF. Written as DNA, the CDR3 is TGTGCCAGCTCACCGGAGACAGACTATGGCTACACCTTC. Drawing the rest from reference TRBV18 and TRBJ1-2, the complete variable domain is NAGVMQNPRHLVRRRGQEARLRCSPMKGHSHVYWYRQLPEEGLKFMVYLQKENIIDESGMPKERFSAEFPKEGPSILRIQQVVRGDSAAYFCASSPETDYGYTFGSGTRLTVV.

The chain links TRBV7-9 to TRBJ2-7; 8 positions agree with TRBD2. The V and J ends lost 7 bases and 0 bases, in that order; junction bases with no gene match: 8. Germline V CDR1 and CDR2: SEHNR, FQNEAQ (reference sequence). The CDR3 has 15 residues. The CDR3 here is CASTKLAASSYEQYF. As DNA, the CDR3 is TGTGCCAGCACCAAACTAGCGGCTAGCTCCTACGAGCAGTACTTC.

Note on this clone: Distinct nucleotide sequences in the sample also encode this CDR3. CDR3 coding DNA: TGTGCCAGCAGCGCGGGGACAGCGAACACTGAAGCTTTCTTT. Translating gives CASSAGTANTEAFF. The V and J genes are TRBV9 and TRBJ1-1; 7 nucleotides match TRBD1. The V segment lost 3 bases and the J segment 1 base; nucleotides outside the gene matches: 3. The CDR3 contains 14 residues. The germline gives CDR1 SGDLS, CDR2 YYNGEE. The full variable domain, with the rest looked up from reference TRBV9 and TRBJ1-1, is DSGVTQTPKHLITATGQRVTLRCSPRSGDLSVYWYQQSLDQGLQFLIQYYNGEERAKGNILERFSAQQFPDLHSELNLSSLELGDSALYFCASSAGTANTEAFFGQGTRLTVV.

This rearrangement joins TRBV10-2 to TRBJ2-2; D possibly corresponds to TRBD2 (5 bases). This CDR3 is built from 17 residues. Trimming removed 0 bases from V and 2 bases from J, with 13 bases in between. The germline gives CDR1 WSHSY, CDR2 SAAADI. The CDR3 reads CASSESSGGFNTGELFF. The CDR3 DNA follows: TGCGCCAGCAGTGAGTCGAGCGGCGGATTTAACACCGGGGAGCTGTTTTTT.

The chain joins TRBV5-1 to TRBJ2-1; weak D call: TRBD1 (5 bases). The CDR3 is 16 amino acids. Germline CDR1 reads SGHRS; CDR2 reads YFSETQ. The V gene lost 0 bases and the J gene lost 0 bases, with 10 bases spanning the gap. CDR3 in DNA: TGCGCCAGCAGCTTGGCCGGACACAGCTCCTACAATGAGCAGTTCTTC. Protein sequence: CASSLAGHSSYNEQFF.